A single sample gave rise to the 2 T cell receptor beta chains below, sequenced in a study of T cells in Graves' hyperthyroidism and ophthalmopathy. TCR beta CDR3 regions were amplified from RNA. RT-PCR in the first round (using the HTBI primer set) targeted the TCR CDR3. TCRdb itself ran the multiplex PCR reads through MiXCR, one entry per CDR3 protein. The sample lists around 430,000 distinct CDR3 sequences, 15% occurring once. The source material was blood. Source of these receptors: a woman under 40 with Graves' hyperthyroidism.

This chain joins TRBV9 and TRBJ2-5; D is unresolved. Germline V gives CDR1 SGDLS, CDR2 YYNGEE. The V gene lost 4 bases and the J gene lost 1 base, with 11 bases spanning the gap. The CDR3 sequence is 14 residues long. DNA for the CDR3: TGTGCCAGCAGCCCCCGTTACCTCCAAGAGACCCAGTACTTC. Translated: CASSPRYLQETQYF. The variable domain in full, with the rest retrieved from reference TRBV9 and TRBJ2-5, is DSGVTQTPKHLITATGQRVTLRCSPRSGDLSVYWYQQSLDQGLQFLIQYYNGEERAKGNILERFSAQQFPDLHSELNLSSLELGDSALYFCASSPRYLQETQYFGPGTRLLVL.

At least ten counts were recorded for this clonotype. The rearrangement links TRBV7-9 to TRBJ1-4; 8 bases map to TRBD1. Per germline, CDR1 SEHNR and CDR2 FQNEAQ (reference sequence). V gave up 4 bases and J gave up 4 bases; unmatched junction bases: 8. This CDR3 contains 16 residues. CDR3 nucleotide sequence: TGTGCCAGCAGCTCTTCCTGGGACAGGTTTAATGAAAAACTGTTTTTT. Translated: CASSSSWDRFNEKLFF.